The clone carrying this TCR beta chain has just a few counts. This specimen comes from a study of blood T cell repertoires in COVID-19. Study as a whole: Some COVID-19 samples were acute and others convalescent; all came from the United States, Italy and Spain.

In terms of age and location, participants ranged from roughly 18 to 100 years and lived in about 25 US areas. Allocation to cohorts depended on clinical history reported by the participants. Data came from immunoSEQ multiplex PCR; TCRdb stores just in-frame clones and leaves some out. The sample lists about 220,000 clones, approximately 90% occurring once. This TCR derives from a woman in her thirties with acute COVID-19. The sample consisted of PBMCs or T cells enriched from blood (not recorded which).

The CDR3 nucleotides read TGTGCCAGCAGCTTAGCACAGGGGGCGATAGACACCGGGGAGCTGTTTTTT. It encodes CASSLAQGAIDTGELFF. The rearrangement joins TRBV11-3 to TRBJ2-2, with 9 bases that match TRBD1. CDR3 length: 17 residues. Trimming at V came to 1 base and at J to 3 bases, leaving 6 bases not matched to a gene. Germline CDR1 SGHNT, CDR2 YENEEA.